Listed below are T cell receptor beta chains from one sample, sequenced in a study of CD8+ T cells in alopecia areata. Method: immunoSEQ multiplex PCR; TCRdb's copy keeps in-frame clones and lacks some. The sample has over 150,000 clones, about 63% seen once; the top ten hold about 1.7%. The sample in question was CD4+ T cells sorted from blood, obtained at week 0. The receptors originated from a human donor with alopecia areata. Both conserved end residues are trimmed from each CDR3. Clone sizes are given selectively: once, few, many, or a class where the clone is expanded.

clone size,V gene,CDR3 protein
-,TRBV7-2,ASSSPWISGGGNTGELF
few,TRBV30,AWSESLSGGTQY
-,TRBV18,ASSPSLGDEQY
once,TRBV30,AWNRGGPYGYT
-,TRBV18,ASSPLSAGRQETQY
-,TRBV29-1,SVAPLAGSHGYT
-,TRBV29-1,SVAPGTGFYEQY
-,TRBV19,ASSVQGLGSYGYT
-,TRBV7-2,ASSLGTLNTEAF
-,TRBV4-2,ASSQVREGFNQPQH
-,TRBV29-1,SARVGLGYT
-,TRBV4-3,ASSQDRAYEQY
few,TRBV29-1,SVYFRGDSREAF
-,TRBV7-2,ASSYVETQY
-,TRBV29-1,SVSPATGQWGSQY
-,TRBV30,AVTGTGGTDTQY
once,TRBV29-1,SVSAGNYGYT
-,TRBV5-6,ASTKRVPYSYEQY
-,TRBV13,ASSLRATGETQY
-,TRBV10-3,AIGGGVNTEAF
-,TRBV2,ASRLEGLRDEQF
-,TRBV29-1,SAVTGSNQPQH
-,TRBV30,AWMTRGRGEAF
-,TRBV30,AWSVVGLNTEAF
-,TRBV29-1,SISFRDDTEAF
-,TRBV29-1,SVAAGNTEAF
-,TRBV4-3,ASVRDRRLDYEQY
few,TRBV4-3,ASSQGRILNTEAF
-,TRBV9,ASSTPGGADTQY
-,TRBV7-9,ASSSRAHPTGELF
-,TRBV14,ASSQGLTPYNEQF
-,TRBV9,ASSVTGGEDQPQH
-,TRBV20-1,SAVDRPRQY
few,TRBV20-1,SATVNTEAF
-,TRBV19,ASSLARDGEQF
few,TRBV18,ASSPPGTSGALGTGELF
-,TRBV7-3,ASSLELAGPNEQF
-,TRBV11-1,ASSFGAGQGSDTQY
-,TRBV4-1,ASHSYRQF
few,TRBV30,AWSVVANTEAF
-,TRBV7-3,ASSKDSAYNSPLH
-,TRBV7-6,ASSKQQTGELF
many,TRBV12-5,ATGSRYPQGSGELF
-,TRBV29-1,SVPGLQTGELF
once,TRBV12-5,ASGSRRAPDTEAF